The rows below give T cell receptor beta chains drawn from one sample of a study of T cell repertoires in cytomegalovirus infection. TCRdb used MiXCR to reprocess the reads, holding one entry per CDR3 protein. This repertoire shows 150,000 to 200,000 distinct CDR3 sequences, under 25% found once; its top ten account for under 3.5%. Sequenced input: PBMCs. These receptors all stem from a human donor in good health (CMV status not recorded). Some clones in this sample may be carry-over from other donors' samples. The CDR3 runs from the conserved cysteine through the conserved F or W. A D gene is named only where the DNA matches it firmly. Clone size is stated in some rows and not others, as once, few, many or a class when expanded.

abundance,v_gene,d_gene,len,j_gene,CDR3aa,CDR3nt
-,TRBV20-1,-,13,TRBJ2-5,CSARGTFEETQYF,TGCAGTGCTCGAGGTACCTTCGAGGAGACCCAGTACTTC
-,TRBV13,TRBD1,16,TRBJ2-1,CASSSRQGYSYNEQFF,TGTGCCAGCAGCTCAAGACAGGGGTATTCCTACAATGAGCAGTTCTTC
-,TRBV11-2,-,17,TRBJ1-2,CASSRMNLGQRIGGYTF,TGTGCCAGCAGCCGAATGAACCTCGGACAAAGGATCGGTGGCTACACCTTC
-,TRBV19,-,18,TRBJ2-1,CASSMVVGGPLIYNEQFF,TGTGCCAGTAGTATGGTAGTGGGGGGCCCGCTCATTTACAATGAGCAGTTCTTC
-,TRBV29-1,-,12,TRBJ2-6,CSVDTGANVLTF,TGCAGCGTTGACACTGGGGCCAACGTCCTGACTTTC
few,TRBV4-3,TRBD2,16,TRBJ2-1,CASSQEGGRTNNEQFF,TGCGCCAGCAGCCAAGAAGGCGGGAGGACCAACAATGAGCAGTTCTTC
many,TRBV6-2/TRBV6-3,-,12,TRBJ2-1,CASTILGSEQFF,TGTGCCAGCACCATACTAGGATCCGAGCAGTTCTTC
-,TRBV2,-,13,TRBJ1-5,CASTLGENQPQHF,TGTGCCAGCACCCTAGGGGAGAATCAGCCCCAGCATTTT
few,TRBV11-2,-,14,TRBJ2-7,CASSRLVYGYEQYF,TGTGCCAGCAGCCGACTAGTCTACGGGTACGAGCAGTACTTC
-,TRBV20-1,-,12,TRBJ2-2,CSALANTGELFF,TGCAGTGCCCTAGCGAACACCGGGGAGCTGTTTTTT
few,TRBV19,-,12,TRBJ2-2,CASSIEGGELFF,TGTGCCAGTAGTATAGAGGGGGGGGAGCTGTTTTTT
few,TRBV27,-,13,TRBJ2-3,CASSLSGQNTQYF,TGTGCCAGCAGTTTATCGGGGCAGAATACGCAGTATTTT
few,TRBV27,-,15,TRBJ2-7,CASSLNQGSSYEQYF,TGTGCCAGCAGTTTAAATCAGGGGAGCTCCTACGAGCAGTACTTC
-,TRBV11-3,-,16,TRBJ1-1,CAGSARFGGPYTEAFF,TGTGCCGGCAGCGCCCGGTTTGGGGGGCCGTACACTGAAGCTTTCTTT
-,TRBV18,-,17,TRBJ2-1,CASSPQLLKGPYNEQFF,TGTGCCAGCTCACCACAGTTATTGAAGGGGCCATACAATGAGCAGTTCTTC
-,TRBV6-5,-,15,TRBJ2-7,CASSYSRQGIYEQYF,TGTGCCAGCAGTTACTCGAGGCAGGGAATCTACGAGCAGTACTTC
-,TRBV28,TRBD1,15,TRBJ2-5,CASRRGDRGRETQYF,TGTGCCAGCAGGCGAGGGGACAGGGGTAGGGAGACCCAGTACTTC
few,TRBV5-6,TRBD1,15,TRBJ1-1,CASSLLTGPGPEAFF,TGTGCCAGCAGCTTGCTGACAGGGCCGGGACCTGAAGCTTTCTTT
-,TRBV14,-,14,TRBJ2-5,CASSQHSGQETQYF,TGTGCCAGCAGCCAACACTCCGGGCAAGAGACCCAGTACTTC
few,TRBV11-2,TRBD1,14,TRBJ1-2,CASSAGQGRYGYTF,TGTGCCAGCAGCGCAGGACAGGGAAGATATGGCTACACCTTC
many,TRBV11-2,TRBD2,14,TRBJ2-5,CASSSGLAKETQYF,TGTGCCAGCAGCTCGGGACTAGCGAAAGAGACCCAGTACTTC
few,TRBV12-3/TRBV12-4,-,14,TRBJ1-5,CASSLFLGIQPQHF,TGTGCCAGCAGTTTATTCCTGGGGATTCAGCCCCAGCATTTT
few,TRBV19,-,11,TRBJ2-2,CASTITGELFF,TGTGCCAGTACCATCACCGGGGAGCTGTTTTTT
few,TRBV20-1,TRBD2,18,TRBJ2-5,CSAPGTSGRTILAETQYF,TGCAGTGCCCCCGGGACTAGCGGGAGGACCATTCTAGCGGAGACCCAGTACTTC
-,TRBV28,-,15,TRBJ1-5,CASSWGLYSNQPQHF,TGTGCCAGCAGCTGGGGGCTCTATAGCAATCAGCCCCAGCATTTT
-,TRBV11-2,-,18,TRBJ2-2,CASSLGRGRRSDTGELFF,TGTGCCAGCAGCTTAGGACGGGGGCGTAGGAGTGACACCGGGGAGCTGTTTTTT
-,TRBV3-1,TRBD2,15,TRBJ2-1,CASSPSGATYNEQFF,TGTGCCAGCAGTCCTAGCGGGGCTACCTACAATGAGCAGTTCTTC
many,TRBV19,TRBD1,16,TRBJ2-2,CASRGQGVPRAGELFF,TGTGCCAGTAGGGGACAGGGGGTCCCTAGAGCCGGGGAGCTGTTTTTT
few,TRBV14,-,15,TRBJ2-5,CASSRGPASQETQYF,TGTGCCAGCAGCCGAGGACCGGCCTCCCAAGAGACCCAGTACTTC
-,TRBV2,-,13,TRBJ2-5,CASIRDGAGTQYF,TGTGCCAGCATCCGCGACGGAGCGGGGACCCAGTACTTC
few,TRBV6-2/TRBV6-3,-,11,TRBJ2-7,CASADSYEQYF,TGTGCCAGTGCCGACTCCTACGAGCAGTACTTC
-,TRBV7-8,-,17,TRBJ2-3,CASRVGARDLSTDTQYF,TGTGCCAGCCGCGTGGGGGCCCGGGACCTTAGCACAGATACGCAGTATTTT
-,TRBV12-3/TRBV12-4,TRBD1,15,TRBJ2-1,CASRSGTGRYNEQFF,TGTGCCAGCAGATCCGGGACAGGACGGTACAATGAGCAGTTCTTC
-,TRBV9,-,15,TRBJ1-1,CASSVAGSMNTEAFF,TGTGCCAGCAGCGTCGCGGGGTCCATGAACACTGAAGCTTTCTTT
many,TRBV7-2,-,14,TRBJ1-1,CASSLVGRIPEAFF,TGTGCCAGCAGCTTAGTGGGACGGATCCCTGAAGCTTTCTTT
many,TRBV7-2,-,15,TRBJ2-1,CASSLEVFGRYEQFF,TGTGCCAGCAGCTTAGAGGTGTTTGGCCGATATGAGCAGTTCTTC
few,TRBV12-3/TRBV12-4,-,14,TRBJ2-2,CASSQTWNTGELFF,TGTGCCAGCAGTCAAACATGGAACACCGGGGAGCTGTTTTTT
few,TRBV14,-,14,TRBJ1-1,CASSLRTANTEAFF,TGTGCCAGCAGCCTCCGGACAGCGAACACTGAAGCTTTCTTT
-,TRBV15,TRBD1,14,TRBJ2-5,CATSSGQGQETQYF,TGTGCCACCAGTTCGGGACAGGGACAAGAGACCCAGTACTTC
-,TRBV7-6,-,14,TRBJ2-7,CASRREGVSYEQYF,TGTGCCAGCAGGAGGGAAGGGGTGAGTTACGAGCAGTACTTC
once,TRBV6-8,-,13,TRBJ2-5,CASSYNYQETQYF,TGTGCCAGCAGTTACAACTATCAAGAGACCCAGTACTTC